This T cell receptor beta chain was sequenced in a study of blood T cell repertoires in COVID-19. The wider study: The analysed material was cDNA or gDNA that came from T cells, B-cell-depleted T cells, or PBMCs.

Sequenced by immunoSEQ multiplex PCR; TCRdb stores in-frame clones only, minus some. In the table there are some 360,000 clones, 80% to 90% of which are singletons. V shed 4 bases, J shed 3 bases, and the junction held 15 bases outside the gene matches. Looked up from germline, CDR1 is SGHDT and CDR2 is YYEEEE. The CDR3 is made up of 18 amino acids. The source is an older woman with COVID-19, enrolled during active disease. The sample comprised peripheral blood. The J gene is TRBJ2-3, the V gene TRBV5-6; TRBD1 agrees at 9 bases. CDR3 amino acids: CASSQYRWTGAFTDTQYF. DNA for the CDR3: TGTGCCAGCAGCCAATACCGATGGACAGGGGCTTTTACAGATACGCAGTATTTT.